These 8 T cell receptor beta chains originate from one sample sequenced in a study of shared clonotypes between healthy human individuals. Data came from immunoSEQ multiplex PCR; TCRdb stores just in-frame clones and leaves some out. The data contain 1.4 million or so clones, around 98.5% of them singletons. Specimen: naive CD4+ T cells sorted from blood. The subset is: CD45RA+ positively selected. The receptors come from a man aged 30-40 years in good health.

This clone was observed once. The chain couples TRBV4-3 to TRBJ1-2; D might be TRBD1 (5 bases). V was cut by 0 bases and J by 8 bases, with 13 bases left in between. The CDR3 is 14 amino acids. Germline CDR1 and CDR2: LGHNA and YSLEER. CDR3 bases: TGCGCCAGCAGCCAAGATAAGTTGTGGGGCGGCTACACCTTC. This sequence encodes CASSQDKLWGGYTF.

V usage is TRBV5-1 and J usage is TRBJ2-1; D is possibly TRBD1 (7 bases). V gave up 4 bases and J gave up 2 bases, with 13 bases separating them. The CDR3 is 15 amino acids. Germline-derived CDR1 and CDR2 are SGHRS and YFSETQ. The CDR3 here is CASSPDRTTYNEQFF. The CDR3 DNA reads TGCGCCAGCAGCCCGGACAGGACTACCTACAATGAGCAGTTCTTC.

The chain recombines TRBV5-1 with TRBJ2-7, with D perhaps matching TRBD1 or TRBD2 (5 bases each). Germline V gene data show CDR1 as SGHRS and CDR2 as YFSETQ. CDR3 length: 16 amino acids. The ends were cut back, 0 bases at V and 0 bases at J, with 13 bases in the middle. The CDR3 DNA reads TGCGCCAGCAGCTTGGACGGGACGCAGAGCTCCTACGAGCAGTACTTC. Encoded protein: CASSLDGTQSSYEQYF.

The chain combines TRBV7-6 with TRBJ2-5; D possibly uses TRBD1 or TRBD2 (5 bases each). V lost 4 bases and J 4 bases, leaving 10 bases between the germline ends. The CDR3 is 13 amino acids. Germline-derived CDR1 and CDR2 are SGHVS and FNYEAQ. The CDR3 DNA follows: TGTGCCAGCAGCTCCTCGGGGCCAGAGACCCAGTACTTC. Its translation: CASSSSGPETQYF.

This sequence joins TRBV6-6 and TRBJ2-3; tentative D call: TRBD1 (6 bases). Germline assignment: CDR1 MNHNY and CDR2 SVGAGI (reference sequence). The V end lost 5 bases, the J end lost 1 base, and 16 bases lay between the germline ends. The CDR3 covers 16 residues. In DNA form, the CDR3 reads TGTGCCAGCAGTCCTCAGCCGGCAGGGGGCACAGATACGCAGTATTTT. It encodes CASSPQPAGGTDTQYF.

Concerning this clone: In the same sample, other DNA sequences code for this CDR3. The chain carries TRBV9 and TRBJ1-1; D is unclear. Germline V CDR1 and CDR2: SGDLS, YYNGEE. The CDR3 extends over 14 amino acids. V lost 0 bases and J lost 1, with 7 bases in between. The CDR3: CASSVGRTNTEAFF. The CDR3 DNA follows: TGTGCCAGCAGCGTAGGGCGGACGAACACTGAAGCTTTCTTT.

The V and J genes are TRBV7-9 and TRBJ1-2, with 7 bases matching TRBD1. The germline gives CDR1 SEHNR, CDR2 FQNEAQ (reference sequence). This CDR3 has 15 residues. The V segment lost 7 bases and the J segment 6 bases; nucleotides outside the gene matches: 14. The chain's CDR3 is CASIAQGGRNHGYTF. The CDR3 region has the DNA TGTGCCAGCATCGCCCAAGGGGGCCGAAATCATGGCTACACCTTC.

The rearrangement uses TRBV4-1 and TRBJ2-7; TRBD2 might be the D (7 bases). Deletions cut 1 base from V and 2 bases from J, with 15 bases between. The CDR3 extends over 16 amino acids. The germline CDR1 and CDR2 sequences are MGHRA and YSYEKL. The CDR3 DNA sequence: TGCGCCAGCAGCCAAGGGGGGGGCAGGGTCCCCTACGAGCAGTACTTC. It translates to CASSQGGGRVPYEQYF.